This TCR beta chain came from a study of blood T cell repertoires in COVID-19. Whole-study context: Sites across the United States, Italy and Spain contributed samples from acute and convalescent COVID-19. T cells, B-cell-depleted T cells, or PBMCs provided the cDNA or gDNA that served as material.

Original data processing: Cell counts per sample came from amplifying reference gene primers. The assay was immunoSEQ multiplex PCR, and TCRdb's table has in-frame clones only and misses some. V and J calls plus clone size are reproduced from that table; the DNA served to infer D and trimming. The table records some 76,000 clones, roughly 87% of them present only once. The specimen sequenced was peripheral blood. The receptor comes from a man in his forties or fifties with acute or convalescent COVID-19.

The CDR3 DNA reads as TGTGCCAGCAGTGACTCACAGGGTAGTAATGAGAACACCGGGGAGCTGTTTTTT. It yields the protein CASSDSQGSNENTGELFF. This chain links TRBV6-4 with TRBJ2-2, with D possibly TRBD1 on 6 matching bases. The germline gives CDR1 MRHNA, CDR2 SNTAGT. The V and J ends lost 0 bases and 1 base respectively, with 15 bases between them. The CDR3 length is 18 residues.